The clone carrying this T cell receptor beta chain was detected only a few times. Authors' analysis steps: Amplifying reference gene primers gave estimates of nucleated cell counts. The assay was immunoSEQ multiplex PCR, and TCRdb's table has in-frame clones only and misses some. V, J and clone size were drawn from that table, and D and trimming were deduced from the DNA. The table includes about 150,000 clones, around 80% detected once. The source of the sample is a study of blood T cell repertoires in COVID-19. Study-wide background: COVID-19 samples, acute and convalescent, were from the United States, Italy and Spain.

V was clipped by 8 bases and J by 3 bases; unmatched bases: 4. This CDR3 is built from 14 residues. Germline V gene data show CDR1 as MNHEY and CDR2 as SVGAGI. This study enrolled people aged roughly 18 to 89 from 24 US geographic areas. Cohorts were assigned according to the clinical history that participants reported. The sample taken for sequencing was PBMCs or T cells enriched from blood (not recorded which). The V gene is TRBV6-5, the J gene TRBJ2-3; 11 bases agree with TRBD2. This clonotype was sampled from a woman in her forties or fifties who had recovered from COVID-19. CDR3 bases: TGTGCCAGCTCTTTAGCGGGGGGGACAGATACGCAGTATTTT. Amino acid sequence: CASSLAGGTDTQYF.